This T cell receptor (beta chain) was found in a study of cytomegalovirus exposure and HLA in healthy donors. Primers: 60 Vbeta forward and 13 Jbeta reverse. Some clones are missing from TCRdb's copy, which holds only in-frame ones; the method was immunoSEQ multiplex PCR. The sample includes roughly 140,000 clones, roughly 80% of them seen just once. The CDR3 is 16 residues long. Trimming took 0 bases from V and 5 from J; bases not matched to a gene: 6. Germline CDR1 SGDLS, CDR2 YYNGEE. The sequenced sample was PBMCs. The V call is TRBV9, the J call TRBJ2-5, with TRBD2 matching 11 bases. The receptor comes from a woman in her thirties or forties in good health and CMV-seropositive. The CDR3 nucleotides read TGTGCCAGCAGCGTAGGTACTAGCGGGGGTGGGGAGACCCAGTACTTC. It yields the protein CASSVGTSGGGETQYF.